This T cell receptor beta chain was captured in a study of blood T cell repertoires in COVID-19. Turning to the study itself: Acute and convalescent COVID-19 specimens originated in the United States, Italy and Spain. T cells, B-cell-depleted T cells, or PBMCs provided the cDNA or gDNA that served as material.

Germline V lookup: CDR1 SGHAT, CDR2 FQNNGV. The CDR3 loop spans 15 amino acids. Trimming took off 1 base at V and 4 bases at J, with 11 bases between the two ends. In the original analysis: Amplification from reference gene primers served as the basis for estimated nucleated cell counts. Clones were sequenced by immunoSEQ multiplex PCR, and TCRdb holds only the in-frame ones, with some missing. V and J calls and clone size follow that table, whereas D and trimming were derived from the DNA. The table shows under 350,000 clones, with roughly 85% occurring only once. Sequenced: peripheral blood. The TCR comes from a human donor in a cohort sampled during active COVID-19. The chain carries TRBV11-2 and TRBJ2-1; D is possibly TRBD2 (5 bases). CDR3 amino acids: CASSLASAVYNEQFF. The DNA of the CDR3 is TGTGCCAGCAGCTTAGCATCAGCGGTGTACAATGAGCAGTTCTTC.